These 4 T cell receptor beta chains were sequenced from one sample in a study of blood T cells in healthy people across ages (dated by TCRdb to between 2014 and 2017). Library method: 5' RACE. TCRdb shows the sequencer as Illumina HiSeq 2500. The second PCR ran for roughly 7 to 12 cycles and used a J-beta primer mix along with a sample-barcoded 5' primer. TCRdb redid the processing of the public reads, applying fastp at Q25 and MiXCR, and retained in-frame beta chains. Here each entry gathers all rows of one CDR3 protein and keeps the most common genes and DNA. The sample has 1.5 million to 2 million distinct CDR3 sequences on record, 49% of them singletons. The ten biggest clones cover over 2% of the sample. The sequenced sample was blood. The receptors originated from a woman between 35 and 50 years old in good health.

This clonotype has only one observation. The chain couples TRBV5-1 to TRBJ2-1, with D unclear. The germline V gene encodes CDR1 SGHRS and CDR2 YFSETQ. V was trimmed by 0 bases and J by 6 bases, leaving 10 bases between them. The CDR3 totals 14 residues. The CDR3 sequence is CASSLDTHFNEQFF. CDR3 in DNA: TGCGCCAGCAGCTTGGATACGCACTTCAATGAGCAGTTCTTC.

The chain links TRBV12-3 or TRBV12-4 to TRBJ2-2; 8 bases are shared with TRBD2. This CDR3 is 15 amino acids long. The V gene end was trimmed by 3 bases and the J gene end by 5 bases; junction bases not matched to a gene: 5. CDR3 protein: CASSFRRGGTGELFF. In nucleotides, the CDR3 is TGTGCCAGCAGTTTTCGACGGGGGGGGACCGGGGAGCTGTTTTTT.

V is TRBV7-2 and J is TRBJ2-1; 9 positions agree with TRBD2. The CDR3 consists of 18 residues. Trimming took 2 bases from V and 5 from J; bases not matched to a gene: 13. Germline V gene lookup returns CDR1 SGHTA and CDR2 FQGNSA. CDR3 residues: CASSLQFKPAGGDNEQFF. CDR3 DNA sequence: TGTGCCAGCAGCTTACAATTTAAGCCAGCGGGGGGCGACAATGAGCAGTTCTTC. The variable domain in full, completed from reference TRBV7-2 and TRBJ2-1, reads GAGVSQSPSNKVTEKGKDVELRCDPISGHTALYWYRQSLGQGLEFLIYFQGNSAPDKSGLPSDRFSAERTGGSVSTLTIQRTQQEDSAVYLCASSLQFKPAGGDNEQFFGPGTRLTVL.

Worth noting for this clonotype: Just one base apart from a much larger clone, this may be a read error. The chain links TRBV4-3 to TRBJ2-6, with D unclear. CDR3 length equals 17 residues. Germline lookup yields CDR1 LGHNA and CDR2 YSLEER. V gave up 4 bases and J gave up 1 base, with 14 bases separating them. CDR3 region: CASSPGPGLSGANVLTF. The CDR3 DNA sequence: TGCGCCAGCAGCCCCGGGCCCGGGTTATCTGGGGCCAACGTCCTGACTTTC.